These 18 T cell receptor beta chains originate from one sample sequenced in a study of shared clonotypes between healthy human individuals. The protocol was immunoSEQ multiplex PCR, while the TCRdb copy is restricted to in-frame clones and leaves out a portion. This sample has about 470,000 clones, with about four fifths found just once. Material for sequencing was PBMCs. Source of these receptors: a middle-aged woman in good health. Some clones in this sample may be carry-over from other donors' samples.

The rearrangement joins TRBV25-1 to TRBJ2-3, with D hard to call. The CDR3 is 12 residues long. Germline CDR1 MGHDK, CDR2 SYGVNS. Between the trimmed V and J ends, which lost 3 bases and 4 bases, there was a span of 5 bases. CDR3: CASSETADTQYF. CDR3 DNA sequence: TGTGCCAGCAGTGAGACGGCAGATACGCAGTATTTT. Combining the CDR3 with reference TRBV25-1 and TRBJ2-3 gives the whole variable domain EADIYQTPRYLVIGTGKKITLECSQTMGHDKMYWYQQDPGMELHLIHYSYGVNSTEKGDLSSESTVSRIRTEHFPLTLESARPSHTSQYLCASSETADTQYFGPGTRLTVL.

This clone has only one observation. One junction end does not reproduce the germline sequence, and a read error may be involved. J is TRBJ1-3 and V is TRBV14; tentatively, D is TRBD1 (5 bases). CDR3 length: 17 residues. Germline values: CDR1 SGHDN, CDR2 FVKESK. The CDR3 bases are TGTGCCAGCGGCCAAGGGGTTCGGGCTGCGGGGCGAAACACCATATATTTT. Its translation is CASGQGVRAAGRNTIYF.

This chain uses TRBV18 with TRBJ1-4; tentative D call: TRBD1 (5 bases). The CDR3 is 16 residues long. The V and J ends lost 6 bases and 8 bases respectively, with 22 bases between them. The germline V gene has CDR1 KGHSH and CDR2 LQKENI. This CDR3 reads CASSRSVGGFGEKLFF. For the CDR3, the DNA is TGTGCCAGCTCTCGTTCCGTCGGGGGGTTCGGAGAAAAACTGTTTTTT.

The chain joins TRBV27 to TRBJ1-1, with a weak D call TRBD1 (6 bases). The CDR3 runs 14 residues. Germline assignment: CDR1 MNHEY and CDR2 SMNVEV (reference sequence). The V end was cut by 7 bases, the J end by 0 bases, with 12 bases between. The CDR3: CASTPGHLNTEAFF. The CDR3 DNA is TGTGCCAGCACCCCGGGACATTTGAACACTGAAGCTTTCTTT.

This clone has more than one count but fewer than ten. V gene TRBV27 combines with J gene TRBJ2-7, with 10 bases fitting TRBD2. Germline V gene lookup returns CDR1 MNHEY and CDR2 SMNVEV (reference sequence). CDR3 size: 15 residues. Trimming took 0 bases from V and 7 from J; bases not matched to a gene: 6. DNA for the CDR3: TGTGCCAGCAGTTTATCCCCTAGCGGGAGTCGAGAGCAGTACTTC. Its translation is CASSLSPSGSREQYF.

This chain links TRBV5-1 with TRBJ2-3; 10 positions match TRBD2. Unmatched junction bases numbered 6, after V lost 6 bases and J lost 2 bases. The CDR3 consists of 15 residues. The germline V gene has CDR1 SGHRS and CDR2 YFSETQ. The CDR3 loop reads CASTLGLAHTDTQYF. The CDR3 DNA reads as TGCGCCAGCACATTGGGACTAGCGCACACAGATACGCAGTATTTT.

This clone was picked up one time. V and J are TRBV10-2 and TRBJ2-7; D remains unclear. The CDR3 contains 12 residues. With 8 bases removed from V and 0 bases from J, the gap between germline ends came to 8 bases. Germline assignment: CDR1 WSHSY and CDR2 SAAADI. The CDR3 sequence: CASSDFSYEQYF. CDR3 DNA: TGCGCCAGCTCGGATTTCTCCTACGAGCAGTACTTC.

This clone was seen many times. The rearrangement joins TRBV21-1 to TRBJ2-5; the D call TRBD1 from the table was never checked on the DNA. TRBV21-1 is listed as a pseudogene. CDR3 length: 15 residues. Here the CDR3 reads CARWDRGSGGETQYF. CDR3 sequence (DNA): TGTGCCAGGTGGGACAGGGGGTCGGGAGGGGAGACCCAGTACTTC.

V is TRBV27 and J is TRBJ1-5; D unclear. Trimming removed 3 bases at V and 2 bases at J, with 14 bases between. Germline CDR1 reads MNHEY; CDR2 reads SMNVEV (reference sequence). This CDR3 contains 16 residues. The CDR3 DNA follows: TGTGCCAGCAGTTTCTCCCCGGGAGGTGGCAATCAGCCCCAGCATTTT. The encoded protein is CASSFSPGGGNQPQHF.

The chain joins TRBV5-8 to TRBJ2-7; 10 bases are a match to TRBD1. Germline V CDR1 and CDR2: SGHTS, YDEGEE. The CDR3 is 14 amino acids. V lost 4 bases, J lost 3 bases, and 4 bases stayed unmatched. The CDR3 nucleotides read TGTGCCAGCAGCCCCGGGACAGGGGACTACGAGCAGTACTTC. Encoded protein: CASSPGTGDYEQYF.

The chain uses TRBV5-6 and TRBJ1-3; D is uncertain. The ends were cut back, 1 base at V and 0 bases at J, with 11 bases in the middle. In germline, CDR1 is SGHDT, CDR2 YYEEEE. The CDR3 runs to 16 residues. This chain's CDR3 is CASSLIGIRSGNTIYF. The CDR3 coding sequence is TGTGCCAGCAGCTTGATTGGGATTCGCTCTGGAAACACCATATATTTT.

The chain combines TRBV5-4 with TRBJ1-2; unclear D gene. This CDR3 spans 15 amino acids. The V end was cut by 3 bases, the J end by 1 base, with 13 bases between. Germline V gene lookup returns CDR1 SGHNT and CDR2 YYREEE (reference sequence). The DNA for the CDR3 is TGTGCCAGCAGCTCTGAGGAGGATTTTAACTATGGCTACACCTTC. It yields the protein CASSSEEDFNYGYTF.

This clone was observed once. The V call is TRBV2, the J call TRBJ2-1, with D possibly matching TRBD1 (6 bases). The CDR3 is 14 residues long. CDR1 and CDR2 from the germline V gene are SNHLY and FYNNEI. Trimming took 6 bases from V and 5 from J, leaving 14 bases between them. CDR3 sequence: CASSLWGRDNEQFF. CDR3 nucleotides: TGTGCCAGCAGCCTGTGGGGGCGGGACAATGAGCAGTTCTTC. Drawing the rest from reference TRBV2 and TRBJ2-1, the complete variable domain is EPEVTQTPSHQVTQMGQEVILRCVPISNHLYFYWYRQILGQKVEFLVSFYNNEISEKSEIFDDQFSVERPDGSNFTLKIRSTKLEDSAMYFCASSLWGRDNEQFFGPGTRLTVL.

J is TRBJ1-1 and V is TRBV9, with D possibly matching TRBD1 (5 bases). Germline CDR1 and CDR2: SGDLS and YYNGEE. V shed 4 bases and J shed 3 bases, with 16 bases lying between them. The CDR3 contains 15 residues. This CDR3 reads CASSSKGDQYTEAFF. The CDR3 DNA follows: TGTGCCAGCAGCTCAAAAGGGGACCAATACACTGAAGCTTTCTTT.

The J gene is TRBJ2-5, the V gene TRBV7-9, with TRBD2 identical over 7 bases. The CDR3 length is 17 residues. The V segment lost 2 bases and the J segment 1 base; nucleotides outside the gene matches: 10. Germline V gene data show CDR1 as SEHNR and CDR2 as FQNEAQ (reference sequence). The CDR3 DNA sequence: TGTGCCAGCAGCTTATATATTGGGGCTAGCGGCCAAGAGACCCAGTACTTC. This sequence encodes CASSLYIGASGQETQYF.

The chain couples TRBV9 to TRBJ2-5, with D unclear. Deletions cut 0 bases from V and 5 bases from J, with 14 bases between. Germline values: CDR1 SGDLS, CDR2 YYNGEE. The CDR3 loop spans 15 amino acids. This CDR3 is CASSVGGSAWETQYF. The DNA for the CDR3 is TGTGCCAGCAGCGTAGGCGGTAGTGCCTGGGAGACCCAGTACTTC. The full variable domain, with the rest looked up from reference TRBV9 and TRBJ2-5, is DSGVTQTPKHLITATGQRVTLRCSPRSGDLSVYWYQQSLDQGLQFLIQYYNGEERAKGNILERFSAQQFPDLHSELNLSSLELGDSALYFCASSVGGSAWETQYFGPGTRLLVL.

This chain connects TRBV27 to TRBJ2-1; D not certain. V was shortened by 5 bases and J by 5 bases, with 19 bases between the two germline ends. CDR1 MNHEY and CDR2 SMNVEV come from the germline V gene (reference sequence). CDR3 length: 16 residues. CDR3 loop: CASSPYYHPRNNEQFF. Here the CDR3 DNA reads TGTGCCAGCAGTCCCTACTACCATCCACGCAACAATGAGCAGTTCTTC.

CDR3 in DNA: TGCGCCAGCATCAGGCTAGCGGGAGTCAATGAGCAGTTCTTC. Translated, it gives CASIRLAGVNEQFF. This sequence joins TRBV10-1 and TRBJ2-1; 10 bases agree with TRBD2. This CDR3 contains 14 residues. J gave up 6 bases and V 7 bases, and 6 bases lay outside the gene matches. CDR1 and CDR2 (germline): WNHNN, SYGVQD (reference sequence).